A selection of T cell receptor beta chains follows, all from one sample in a study of cytomegalovirus exposure and HLA in healthy donors. TCRdb's copy holds only in-frame clones and misses some; the assay was immunoSEQ multiplex PCR. The sample yields around 100,000 clones, around 76% seen once. The sample consisted of PBMCs. The receptors were gathered from a woman between 55 and 75 years old in good health and CMV-seropositive. The CDR3 runs from the conserved cysteine through the conserved F or W. Each record gives: V gene, clone size, D gene, J gene, CDR3 DNA, CDR3 protein. The D gene is left open where the match is weak. Size is stated for part of the rows, as once, few or many counts, or as a class when the clone is expanded.

V gene: TRBV7-9; clone size: -; D gene: TRBD1; J gene: TRBJ2-7; CDR3 DNA: TGTGCCAGCAGCCCCATGGGACAGGGTCGCCACGAGCAGTACTTC; CDR3 protein: CASSPMGQGRHEQYF
V gene: TRBV4-1; clone size: few; D gene: -; J gene: TRBJ1-5; CDR3 DNA: TGCGCCAGCAGCCAAGTCCGGGGTGACAATCAGCCCCAGCATTTT; CDR3 protein: CASSQVRGDNQPQHF
V gene: TRBV7-2; clone size: -; D gene: TRBD1; J gene: TRBJ2-7; CDR3 DNA: TGTGCCAGCAGCCGGACAGGGTTAGGGCAGTACTTC; CDR3 protein: CASSRTGLGQYF
V gene: TRBV2; clone size: -; D gene: -; J gene: TRBJ1-2; CDR3 DNA: TGTGCCAGCAGTGAAGTTAGCCGAAACTATGGCTACACCTTC; CDR3 protein: CASSEVSRNYGYTF
V gene: TRBV9; clone size: -; D gene: TRBD2; J gene: TRBJ2-7; CDR3 DNA: TGTGCCAGCAGCGTGACCCCGGGGACTAGTGCGTACGAGCAGTACTTC; CDR3 protein: CASSVTPGTSAYEQYF
V gene: TRBV7-2; clone size: -; D gene: TRBD2; J gene: TRBJ2-1; CDR3 DNA: TGTGCCAGCAGCTTAGTACCTAGCGGGAGGTTTGGTGAGCAGTTCTTC; CDR3 protein: CASSLVPSGRFGEQFF
V gene: TRBV19; clone size: once; D gene: -; J gene: TRBJ2-7; CDR3 DNA: TGTGCCAGTAGTATCAAGCAGGGGTCGGGAGAGCAGTACTTC; CDR3 protein: CASSIKQGSGEQYF
V gene: TRBV7-7; clone size: -; D gene: -; J gene: TRBJ2-3; CDR3 DNA: TGTGCTAGCAGCTTAACGGAGTTAGATACGCAGTATTTT; CDR3 protein: CASSLTELDTQYF
V gene: TRBV4-2; clone size: -; D gene: TRBD2; J gene: TRBJ2-1; CDR3 DNA: TGTGCCAGCAGCCAAGATCCCGGACTAGCGGGAGGCAATGAGCAGTTCTTC; CDR3 protein: CASSQDPGLAGGNEQFF
V gene: TRBV6-1; clone size: -; D gene: -; J gene: TRBJ1-4; CDR3 DNA: TGTGCCAGCACTGCGGTAGTTAATGAAAAACTGTTTTTT; CDR3 protein: CASTAVVNEKLFF
V gene: TRBV5-1; clone size: -; D gene: -; J gene: TRBJ1-2; CDR3 DNA: TGCGCCAGCAGCTTGGGTTTCGGGGGAGGACATGGCTACACCTTC; CDR3 protein: CASSLGFGGGHGYTF
V gene: TRBV7-8; clone size: -; D gene: -; J gene: TRBJ2-7; CDR3 DNA: TGTGCCAGCAGCCTGCAGGGAACCTACGAGCAGTACTTC; CDR3 protein: CASSLQGTYEQYF
V gene: TRBV29-1; clone size: -; D gene: TRBD2; J gene: TRBJ2-3; CDR3 DNA: TGCAGCTCCGCGGGGGGCCGCGGGGGCACAGATACGCAGTATTTT; CDR3 protein: CSSAGGRGGTDTQYF
V gene: TRBV5-4; clone size: -; D gene: TRBD2; J gene: TRBJ2-5; CDR3 DNA: TGTGCCAGCAGCGACACTAGCGGGAGGAGAGAGACCCAGTACTTC; CDR3 protein: CASSDTSGRRETQYF
V gene: TRBV11-2; clone size: -; D gene: TRBD1; J gene: TRBJ1-1; CDR3 DNA: TGTGCCAGCAGCTTAGTTCAGGGGGGCACTGAAGCTTTCTTT; CDR3 protein: CASSLVQGGTEAFF
V gene: TRBV25-1; clone size: -; D gene: -; J gene: TRBJ1-5; CDR3 DNA: TGTGCCAGCAGTGATGCTGGGGCTAATCAGCCCCAGCATTTT; CDR3 protein: CASSDAGANQPQHF
V gene: TRBV15; clone size: few; D gene: TRBD1; J gene: TRBJ1-1; CDR3 DNA: TGTGCCACCAGCAAGGGACAGGGGGCTGGCACTGAAGCTTTCTTT; CDR3 protein: CATSKGQGAGTEAFF
V gene: TRBV28; clone size: -; D gene: -; J gene: TRBJ2-7; CDR3 DNA: TGTGCCAGCAGTTTAGCGGGCTACCGCCTCGAGCAGTACTTC; CDR3 protein: CASSLAGYRLEQYF
V gene: TRBV7-9; clone size: few; D gene: TRBD2; J gene: TRBJ2-1; CDR3 DNA: TGTGCCAGCAGCCGAGGGGGACTAGCGGGAGATCTTGAGCAGTTCTTC; CDR3 protein: CASSRGGLAGDLEQFF
V gene: TRBV7-3; clone size: few; D gene: -; J gene: TRBJ1-6; CDR3 DNA: TGTGCCAGCAGCCTCGGAGGGGGGGACTATAATTCACCCCTCCACTTT; CDR3 protein: CASSLGGGDYNSPLHF
V gene: TRBV15; clone size: -; D gene: -; J gene: TRBJ1-2; CDR3 DNA: TGTGCCACCAGCAGAGAGGGGGGGCAAGGCTACACCTTC; CDR3 protein: CATSREGGQGYTF
V gene: TRBV12-1; clone size: -; D gene: -; J gene: TRBJ1-2; CDR3 DNA: TGTGCCAGTCTAAATCCGGGGTTGAGCTATGGCTACACCTTC; CDR3 protein: CASLNPGLSYGYTF
V gene: TRBV28; clone size: -; D gene: -; J gene: TRBJ1-4; CDR3 DNA: TGTGCCAGCAGTATCCTCTCAGGGAAGGCTAATGAAAAACTGTTTTTT; CDR3 protein: CASSILSGKANEKLFF
V gene: TRBV10-1; clone size: few; D gene: TRBD2; J gene: TRBJ2-7; CDR3 DNA: TGCGCCAGCAGCCCGGGACTAGCTTCCTACGAGCAGTACTTC; CDR3 protein: CASSPGLASYEQYF
V gene: TRBV5-4; clone size: few; D gene: -; J gene: TRBJ1-1; CDR3 DNA: TGTGCCAGCAGCTTGAATTTTAGGAACACTGAAGCTTTCTTT; CDR3 protein: CASSLNFRNTEAFF
V gene: TRBV19; clone size: -; D gene: TRBD1; J gene: TRBJ2-1; CDR3 DNA: TGTGCCAGTAGTTTCGGACAGGGGCCGGTGGGTGAGCAGTTCTTC; CDR3 protein: CASSFGQGPVGEQFF
V gene: TRBV29-1; clone size: -; D gene: -; J gene: TRBJ1-1; CDR3 DNA: TGCAGCGCGGCGCGGGGGGGGAACACTGAAGCTTTCTTT; CDR3 protein: CSAARGGNTEAFF
V gene: TRBV7-9; clone size: few; D gene: TRBD1; J gene: TRBJ1-4; CDR3 DNA: TGTGCCAGCAGCCCGGGACAGGGGAACCTGATTGAAAAACTGTTTTTT; CDR3 protein: CASSPGQGNLIEKLFF
V gene: TRBV18; clone size: -; D gene: -; J gene: TRBJ2-5; CDR3 DNA: TGTGCCAGCTCACCCCAGTACCAAGAGACCCAGTACTTC; CDR3 protein: CASSPQYQETQYF
V gene: TRBV11-3; clone size: -; D gene: TRBD1; J gene: TRBJ1-1; CDR3 DNA: TGTGCCAGCAGCTTCCGAGGGACAGGGACTGAAGCTTTCTTT; CDR3 protein: CASSFRGTGTEAFF
V gene: TRBV29-1; clone size: few; D gene: -; J gene: TRBJ1-4; CDR3 DNA: TGCAGCGTTGTAGCAGACAAGGGGCTGTTTTTT; CDR3 protein: CSVVADKGLFF
V gene: TRBV9; clone size: -; D gene: TRBD2; J gene: TRBJ2-2; CDR3 DNA: TGTGCCAGCAGCGCGAGCGGGGTGAACACCGGGGAGCTGTTTTTT; CDR3 protein: CASSASGVNTGELFF
V gene: TRBV19; clone size: once; D gene: -; J gene: TRBJ1-2; CDR3 DNA: TGTGCCAGTAGTAGTTTCGTACAGAACAACTATGGCTACACCTTC; CDR3 protein: CASSSFVQNNYGYTF
V gene: TRBV6-1; clone size: -; D gene: -; J gene: TRBJ2-7; CDR3 DNA: TGTGCCAGCAGAGGAGCGGATTCCTACGAGCAGTACTTC; CDR3 protein: CASRGADSYEQYF
V gene: TRBV5-8; clone size: few; D gene: TRBD1; J gene: TRBJ1-2; CDR3 DNA: TGTGCCAGCAGCTTGGGGGCAGGGGGAGTTTGGTATGGCTACACCTTC; CDR3 protein: CASSLGAGGVWYGYTF
V gene: TRBV4-2; clone size: -; D gene: TRBD2; J gene: TRBJ2-7; CDR3 DNA: TGTGCCAGCAGCCCCCCCTTAGCTAGCGGCAACTACGAGCAGTACTTC; CDR3 protein: CASSPPLASGNYEQYF